These 9 T cell receptor beta chains share one sample of origin, sequenced in a study of human T cells and chemical hapten exposure (dated by TCRdb to about 2021). Libraries were built with RACE. Sequenced using a NextSeq 500. Using fastp trimming at Q25 and MiXCR clonotype assembly, TCRdb reanalyzed the public sequencing data and kept in-frame beta chains. Each entry is one CDR3 protein sequence, shown with its most common DNA and genes. Across this sample there are fewer than 40,000 distinct CDR3 sequences, with about 5.5% seen only once. The leading ten clones occupy 9.5% to 15% of the sample. The time point label, read with the paper, signifies: healthy volunteer bleed at 6 weeks. Total RNA was extracted from unfractionated whole blood collected in Tempus Blood RNA tubes. The sample consisted of whole blood. These receptors were obtained from a human donor in good health. Some clones in this sample may be carry-over from other donors' samples.

The chain employs TRBV9 and TRBJ2-2; maybe TRBD1 (5 bases). The CDR3 length is 19 residues. CDR1 is SGDLS and CDR2 is YYNGEE in the germline V gene. Trimming stripped 0 bases from V and 3 bases from J, with 21 bases between. The CDR3 spells CASSVAPTPGRADTGELFF. CDR3 nucleotides: TGTGCCAGCAGCGTAGCCCCAACCCCGGGCAGGGCTGACACCGGGGAGCTGTTTTTT.

The sample holds many counts of this clonotype. This chain joins TRBV7-6 and TRBJ2-7; 7 bases map to TRBD2. The germline CDR1 and CDR2 sequences are SGHVS and FNYEAQ. V lost 1 base, J lost 2 bases, and 5 bases stayed unmatched. The CDR3 has 15 amino acids. CDR3 residues: CASSLVGGLAYEQYF. The CDR3 DNA sequence: TGTGCCAGCAGCTTAGTTGGCGGACTAGCCTACGAGCAGTACTTC.

This clonotype came up many times. J is TRBJ1-1 and V is TRBV7-2, with D possibly matching TRBD1 (6 bases). The V gene lost 5 bases and the J gene lost 6 bases, with 16 bases spanning the gap. Germline values: CDR1 SGHTA, CDR2 FQGNSA. The CDR3 has 14 residues. DNA of the CDR3: TGTGCCAGCAGCGTGGGAGGACAGAGCGCTGAAGCTTTCTTT. Translated, it gives CASSVGGQSAEAFF.

The table lists this clonotype with many counts. The chain uses TRBV20-1 and TRBJ2-4; TRBD1 matches 7 bases. J was trimmed by 0 bases and V by 4 bases; bases with no gene match: 6. This CDR3 region has 15 residues. Germline V lookup: CDR1 DFQATT, CDR2 SNEGSKA (reference sequence). CDR3 region: CSAKSTGIAKNIQYF. DNA for the CDR3: TGCAGTGCTAAATCGACAGGGATAGCCAAAAACATTCAGTACTTC.

This chain links TRBV7-2 with TRBJ2-2; 9 bases are a match to TRBD1. Germline CDR1 is SGHTA and CDR2 is FQGNSA. After removal of 5 bases from V and 3 bases from J, the junction contained 4 bases not matched to a gene. This CDR3 has 15 residues. CDR3 sequence reads: CASSGRQGDTGELFF. In DNA, the CDR3 is TGTGCCAGCAGCGGACGACAGGGGGACACCGGGGAGCTGTTTTTT.

This clonotype occurred many times. The gene calls are TRBV29-1 and TRBJ2-7, with D tentatively TRBD1 or TRBD2 (5 bases each). The CDR3 has 12 residues. CDR1 is SQVTM and CDR2 is ANQGSEA in the germline V gene. Trimming cost V 6 bases and J 4 bases, with 13 bases left between them. The CDR3 region is CSVGDGGYEQYF. The CDR3 DNA is TGCAGCGTGGGGGACGGAGGTTACGAGCAGTACTTC.

This clonotype was seen at least ten times. The rearrangement links TRBV28 to TRBJ2-7; weak D call: TRBD1 (5 bases). Germline-derived CDR1 and CDR2 are MDHEN and SYDVKM. Trimming cost V 5 bases and J 3 bases, with 11 bases left between them. The CDR3 sequence is 13 residues long. CDR3 coding DNA: TGTGCCAGCAGTCCGACAGTTGGCTACGAGCAGTACTTC. It yields the protein CASSPTVGYEQYF.

This clonotype was found many times. The chain combines TRBV6-2 or TRBV6-3 with TRBJ2-6; 10 bases agree with TRBD1. Germline V gene lookup returns CDR1 MNHEY and CDR2 SVGEGT. V trimming: 5 bases; J trimming: 7 bases; junction bases outside the gene matches: 5. This CDR3 is built from 15 residues. In DNA form, the CDR3 reads TGTGCCAGCAGTACCCGGACAGGGGGAGCCAACGTCCTGACTTTC. Translating gives CASSTRTGGANVLTF.

This clonotype was seen many times. The chain is built from TRBV28 and TRBJ1-1; D is unclear. V lost 5 bases to trimming and J lost 6 bases, with 13 bases between them. The germline gives CDR1 MDHEN, CDR2 SYDVKM. This CDR3 contains 13 residues. The CDR3 loop reads CASSPLLPAEAFF. CDR3 in DNA: TGTGCCAGCAGTCCCCTCCTCCCAGCTGAAGCTTTCTTT.